The TCR beta chain under discussion was sequenced for a study of cytomegalovirus exposure and HLA in healthy donors (dated 2017 in TCRdb). A note on the overall study: An earlier analysis of some 620 of the donors reported about 260 Gb of sequence data and 117 million unique TCR beta sequences obtained from around 190 million T cells. High-throughput TCR immunosequencing, statistical association of individual TCRs with disease status, and machine learning were combined to predict cytomegalovirus infection status. On average, around 240,000 unique TCR beta nucleotide sequences were sequenced per donor among some 430 genotyped donors of the cohort, with around 19% of those sequences being non-productive. Using immunosequencing, the study profiled T cell repertoires from some 670 subjects and related those repertoires to cytomegalovirus serostatus. Typing coverage differed by locus: A, B, C, DRB1 and DQB1 were typed in about 620-630 donors, DQA1 in about 550, DPA1 in nearly 610, and DPB1 in roughly 470. Donor age, sex, ethnicity and CMV serostatus were compiled alongside the repertoire data. HLA typing included class I and class II loci at four-digit resolution. To study patterns of TCR occurrence, a later analysis re-analyzed previously published TCR beta repertoires from 600 to 750 donors and added high-resolution HLA genotyping. The study aimed to test whether cataloging public T cell receptors could reveal signatures of past pathogen exposure. All discovery cohort repertoires had been generated on a single sequencing platform. An early release covering approximately 600 HLA-typed donors comprised about 300 gigabases of sequencing data and approximately 80 million unique TCR sequences. Besides the first cohort of about 730 subjects, a separate validation cohort made up of over a hundred different subjects was used. In a later genetic analysis, genome-wide SNP genotypes for about 55% of the roughly 700 donors were used, and that subset was treated as a discovery cohort. Because of strong linkage in the cohort, five DR-DQ haplotypes were treated as single units for association and clustering. Of the 350 to 450 genotyped donors, 81% fell in the genetic ancestry cluster associated with self-reported Caucasian donors. Rather than using new phenotypic data, the later analysis identified candidate immune exposures from TCR beta sequences and from how often those sequences occurred across donors. To decide whether each TCR beta V gene segment behaved as functional or pseudogenic, an earlier analysis of some 600 of the donors relied on high-throughput TCR beta sequencing. Overall study results and their limits: The classifier was reported to diagnose cytomegalovirus status with high specificity and sensitivity in both the original and validation cohorts. A further reported finding was that TCR beta sequences accurately predicted the HLA-A and HLA-B alleles for most subjects in the first cohort. A later genetic analysis associated a missense DCLRE1C variant with V-gene and J-gene trimming of TCR beta chains, and an independent cohort replicated the association. When HLA alleles, especially DR and DQ, strongly co-occurred, attributing TCR associations to individual alleles was difficult. Because counts were too low, seventeen rarely observed V segments, including chromosome 9 orphons, were excluded from the earlier analysis of several hundred of the donors. The 87-base-pair reads could not distinguish some IMGT-functional V segments, including TRBV6-2 and TRBV6-3, so those segments were excluded. Because HLA typing was unavailable for some donors at each locus, only the typed subset was used in association tests. The cohort was sequenced for TCR beta chains only, and without alpha or paired-chain data the features that could be detected were limited. The sequencing pipeline was judged likely to have produced a cluster of highly shared sequence variants as a technical artifact. While some public TCRs were present in many individuals, most TCR sequences turned up only very rarely across donors. Immune exposure information for the cohort was limited to CMV serostatus. Linkage disequilibrium might explain the correlated functional status among segregating V segments, but an unknown experimental factor could not be ruled out. Presence/absence analyses assumed roughly uniform sequencing depth across donors, an assumption that may not hold. In a later analysis, some 17,000 TCR beta sequences were associated with specific HLA alleles at a false discovery rate of 0.05. In an earlier analysis of more than 500 of the donors, most TCR beta V segments appeared in productive rearrangements about 87% or about 30% of the time, broadly matching IMGT annotations. A later analysis found that TCR association rates varied across HLA loci, with DRB1 alleles showing the most associated TCRs and HLA-C alleles the fewest. According to a later genetic analysis, donors in an Asian-associated ancestry cluster had fewer N-insertions in productive TCRs than the roughly 670-donor mean. In vitro tests confirmed that three of the cytomegalovirus-associated TCR beta chains recognize cytomegalovirus antigens. Most CMV-associated TCR beta chains appeared to be HLA-restricted in a later analysis, and the HLA associations seemed to be driven largely by CMV exposure. The study listed 150 to 200 TCR beta chains as associated with cytomegalovirus. Several of the top co-occurrence clusters appeared to be linked to parvovirus B19, influenza, CMV and Epstein-Barr virus, according to a later analysis. The authors suggested that the approach could potentially be extended to other disease states and immunological phenotypes. In a later analysis, HLA-associated TCR beta chains showed more clonal expansion and lower generation probabilities than non-associated chains that were equally common.

Note on this clone: There is no known antigen for this receptor. It has no much larger one-base neighbor in the sample; base qualities were not kept. Other DNA sequences in this specimen translate into the identical CDR3.

Libraries were built with the immunoSEQ multiplex PCR assay. A mixture of 60 forward primers for TCR Vbeta segments and 13 reverse primers for TCR Jbeta segments was used in the multiplex PCR. The CDR3 region of rearranged TCR beta genes was amplified from genomic DNA by a multiplex PCR assay. Amplified TCR beta libraries were sequenced as 87-base-pair reads on the Illumina HiSeq System. The source study handled its data this way. In a later analysis, approximately 74 million unique TCR beta chains were counted across the roughly 670 repertoires, and approximately 9.9 million of these chains were shared by at least two donors. Raw reads were error-corrected and collapsed into unique sequences by a nearest-neighbor algorithm in which closely related sequences were merged to remove PCR and sequencing errors. V, D and J gene segments were assigned by aligning CDR3 sequences to IMGT reference sequences. Each retained sequence needed at least a six-nucleotide match to both a V gene segment and a J gene segment. Rearrangements were classified as productive when the CDR3 lacked stop codons and remained in frame with V and J, and all other rearrangements were classified as non-productive. Following IMGT convention, CDR3 was defined as the stretch from the second conserved V-encoded cysteine to the conserved J-encoded phenylalanine. In an earlier analysis of some 550 of the donors, sequences lacking an unambiguous match to a single V gene segment were excluded. In an earlier analysis of 450 to 700 of the donors, V segments were called functional above 56.7% productive rearrangements and were called segregating when the between-donor standard deviation exceeded 5%. A statistical classification framework was built for diagnosing cytomegalovirus status from the catalog of TCR beta chain sequences. A later analysis assigned V and J genes by comparing TCR nucleotide sequences with IMGT/GENE-DB human TR gene sequences. The TCRdist pipeline was used in a later analysis to assign CDR3 sequences and most-parsimonious VDJ recombination scenarios. In a later analysis, each TCR beta chain was defined by its CDR3 amino acid sequence together with its V-gene family, and reads without a unique V-gene family were excluded. As a way to deal with suspected cross-contamination and a sequencing artifact, a later analysis dropped more than 500 nucleotide sequences that were highly shared and had low generation probability. For each public chain, a later analysis derived a clonal expansion index from normalized ranks of inferred template counts within each repertoire. In a later analysis, generation probabilities were computed with a VDJ recombination model fitted to out-of-frame rearrangements, and the resulting probabilities were checked against IGoR. A later analysis scored TCR-TCR, TCR-HLA and TCR-CMV co-occurrence with hypergeometric tests, applying a repertoire-size bias correction to TCR pairs. False discovery rates were estimated in a later analysis by permuting HLA or CMV assignments 20 times. In a later analysis, co-occurring TCRs were grouped using DBSCAN, and TCRdist sequence similarity was added for clustering within HLA-allele-positive subsets. Repertoires with fewer than 30,000 or more than 120,000 public chains were left out of co-occurrence clustering, as were about 5 repertoires with anomalous nucleotide sharing. In its TCRdb copy, this immuneACCESS table keeps in-frame sequences only and misses some clones. Where compared with another copy, unresolved V genes explain less than half of these, and the others have no known cause. V, J and clone size were drawn from that table, and D and trimming were deduced from the DNA. Here the sample has 240,000 or so clones; 81% occur a single time. The ten top clones hold about 8% of the sample.

The germline V gene supplies CDR1 MGHDK and CDR2 SYGVNS. The cysteine opens and the phenylalanine closes a CDR3 of 13 amino acids. The retained sequence is limited to the CDR3, 39 bases, with the frame set at the first base. The V end loses 4 bases and the J end loses 7 bases, and a stretch of 11 bases separates them. The cohort consisted of approximately 690 healthy bone marrow donors. At the time of sampling, all cohort members were nominally healthy, though unrecorded immune exposures were likely present. The donor was CMV seropositive and belonged to the group of more than 250 seropositive cohort members. Every donor gave a peripheral blood sample, and the peripheral blood mononuclear cells from that sample were used for TCR beta sequencing. The Qiagen DNeasy Blood Extraction Kit was used to extract genomic DNA from the blood cell samples.

What was sequenced was PBMCs. The rearrangement combines TRBV25-1 with TRBJ2-1, with TRBD1 perhaps the D gene, on 6 matching bases. The sequence derives from a woman in her sixties in good health and CMV-seropositive. The DNA sequence reads TGTGCCAGCAGTGGAGGCAGGGGTAATGAGCAGTTCTTC. Its protein is CASSGGRGNEQFF.